The 3 T cell receptor beta chains given below trace back to one sample, sequenced in a study of response to subunit inactivated influenza vaccine. TCRdb fed the RT-PCR reads into MiXCR, producing one record per CDR3 protein. The table lists 550,000 to 600,000 distinct CDR3 sequences, roughly 10% of them singletons. Sequencing was performed on PBMCs from blood, taken on the day of vaccination. The receptors shown here come from a middle-aged man who received an inactivated influenza vaccine.

This chain connects TRBV4-2 to TRBJ2-3, with 10 positions matching TRBD2. CDR1 and CDR2 from the germline V gene are LGHNA and YNFKEQ. The V gene end was trimmed by 4 bases and the J gene end by 3 bases; junction bases not matched to a gene: 7. This CDR3 is built from 16 residues. CDR3 in DNA: TGTGCCAGCAGCCGTTCTTCTAGCGGGGGTACAGATACGCAGTATTTT. It translates to CASSRSSSGGTDTQYF.

This clonotype was observed a handful of times. The chain couples TRBV12-3 or TRBV12-4 to TRBJ2-3; D is unresolved. Deletions cut 3 bases from V and 0 bases from J, with 10 bases between. This CDR3 has 15 residues. The CDR3 protein is CASSFYGSSTDTQYF. The DNA for the CDR3 is TGTGCCAGCAGTTTCTACGGATCGAGCACAGATACGCAGTATTTT.

The chain joins TRBV3-1 to TRBJ1-1; no firm D call. V was cut by 3 bases and J by 4 bases, with 9 bases left in between. The germline CDR1 and CDR2 sequences are LGHDT and YNNKEL (reference sequence). This CDR3 has 13 residues. As DNA, the CDR3 is TGTGCCAGCAGCCAGGGGTGGATCACTGAAGCTTTCTTT. Its translation is CASSQGWITEAFF. Complete variable domain (other parts from reference TRBV3-1 and TRBJ1-1): DTAVSQTPKYLVTQMGNDKSIKCEQNLGHDTMYWYKQDSKKFLKIMFSYNNKELIINETVPNRFSPKSPDKAHLNLHINSLELGDSAVYFCASSQGWITEAFFGQGTRLTVV.